The text below deals with one T cell receptor beta chain. The repertoire was sequenced with immunoSEQ multiplex PCR; TCRdb's copy has only in-frame clones and lacks some. Among about 210,000 clones, less than 90% were seen once, and the ten largest hold over 9.5%. The sample is drawn from a study of blood T cell repertoires in COVID-19. The CDR3 consists of 15 residues. The germline CDR1 and CDR2 sequences are MGHRA and YSYEKL. V was clipped by 4 bases and J by 8 bases; unmatched bases: 12. V usage is TRBV4-1 and J usage is TRBJ1-2; 8 bases align to TRBD1. The sample comprised peripheral blood. This clonotype originated in a woman of 80 years or more with COVID-19, enrolled during active disease. In DNA, the CDR3 is TGCGCCAGCAGCCTAAAGACAGGGGAGGGTTTCGGCTACACCTTC. It is translated as CASSLKTGEGFGYTF.